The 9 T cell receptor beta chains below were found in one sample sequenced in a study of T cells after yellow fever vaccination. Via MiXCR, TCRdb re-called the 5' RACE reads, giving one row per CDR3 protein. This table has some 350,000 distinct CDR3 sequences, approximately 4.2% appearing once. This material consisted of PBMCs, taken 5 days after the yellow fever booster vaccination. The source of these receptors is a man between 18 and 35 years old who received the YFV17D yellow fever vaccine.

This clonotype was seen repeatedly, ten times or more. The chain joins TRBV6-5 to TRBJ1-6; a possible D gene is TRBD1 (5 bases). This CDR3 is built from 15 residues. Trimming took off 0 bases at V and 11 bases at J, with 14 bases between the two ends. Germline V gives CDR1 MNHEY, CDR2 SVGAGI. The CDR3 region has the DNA TGTGCCAGCAGTTACTCGGTGGGGGAGGGAACACCCCTCCACTTT. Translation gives CASSYSVGEGTPLHF.

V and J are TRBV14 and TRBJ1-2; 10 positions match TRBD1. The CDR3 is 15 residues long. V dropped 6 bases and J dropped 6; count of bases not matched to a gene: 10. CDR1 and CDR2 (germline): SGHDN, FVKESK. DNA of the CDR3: TGTGCCAGCAGTCAGAACCGGGACAGGGGACATGGCTACACCTTC. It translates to CASSQNRDRGHGYTF.

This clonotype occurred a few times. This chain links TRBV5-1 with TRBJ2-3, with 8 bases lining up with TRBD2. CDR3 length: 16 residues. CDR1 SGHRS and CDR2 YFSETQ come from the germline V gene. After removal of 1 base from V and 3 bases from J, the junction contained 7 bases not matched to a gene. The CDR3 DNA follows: TGCGCCAGCAGCTTGAGGCGGGGGGCCGCTACAGATACGCAGTATTTT. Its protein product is CASSLRRGAATDTQYF.

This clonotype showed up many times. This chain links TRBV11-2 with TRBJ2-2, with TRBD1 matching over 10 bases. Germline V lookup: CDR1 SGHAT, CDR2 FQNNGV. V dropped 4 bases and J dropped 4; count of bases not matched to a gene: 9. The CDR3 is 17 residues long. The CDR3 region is CASSSFRDRGRTGELFF. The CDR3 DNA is TGTGCCAGCAGCTCCTTCCGGGACAGGGGTCGCACCGGGGAGCTGTTTTTT. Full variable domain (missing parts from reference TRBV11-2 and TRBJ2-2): EAGVAQSPRYKIIEKRQSVAFWCNPISGHATLYWYQQILGQGPKLLIQFQNNGVVDDSQLPKDRFSAERLKGVDSTLKIQPAKLEDSAVYLCASSSFRDRGRTGELFFGEGSRLTVL.

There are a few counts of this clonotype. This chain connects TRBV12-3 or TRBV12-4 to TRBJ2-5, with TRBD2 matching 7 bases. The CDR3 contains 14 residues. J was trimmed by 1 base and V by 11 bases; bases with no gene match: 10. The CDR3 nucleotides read TGTGCCTGCAATCGGGGGGTTGGCCAAGAGACCCAGTACTTC. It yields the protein CACNRGVGQETQYF.

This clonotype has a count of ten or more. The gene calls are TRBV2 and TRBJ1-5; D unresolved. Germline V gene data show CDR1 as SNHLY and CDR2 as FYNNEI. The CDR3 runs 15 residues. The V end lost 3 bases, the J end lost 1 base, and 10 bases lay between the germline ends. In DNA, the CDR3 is TGTGCCAGCAGTGAGGTGGTCCTAAGCAATCAGCCCCAGCATTTT. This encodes CASSEVVLSNQPQHF.

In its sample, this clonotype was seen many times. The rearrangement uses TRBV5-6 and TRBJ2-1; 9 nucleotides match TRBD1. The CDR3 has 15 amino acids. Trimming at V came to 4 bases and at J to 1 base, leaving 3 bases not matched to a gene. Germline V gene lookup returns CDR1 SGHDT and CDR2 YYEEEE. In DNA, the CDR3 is TGTGCCAGCAGCAAGGGACAGGGTTCCTACAATGAGCAGTTCTTC. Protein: CASSKGQGSYNEQFF.

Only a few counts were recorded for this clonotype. In DNA, the CDR3 is TGTGCCAGCAAACCCGTCAGGAGCTCCTACGAGCAGTACGTC. Residues: CASKPVRSSYEQYV. The genes are TRBV27 and TRBJ2-7; D is uncertain. Germline CDR1 and CDR2: MNHEY and SMNVEV (reference sequence). V was pared by 7 bases and J by 0 bases, with 13 bases between. This CDR3 comprises 14 residues.

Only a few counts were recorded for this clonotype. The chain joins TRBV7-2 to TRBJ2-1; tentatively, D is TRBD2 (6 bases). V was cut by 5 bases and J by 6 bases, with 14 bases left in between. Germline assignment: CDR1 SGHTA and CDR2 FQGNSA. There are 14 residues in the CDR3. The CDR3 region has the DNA TGTGCCAGCAGCCTTCAACTAGCACGCAATGAGCAGTTCTTC. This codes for CASSLQLARNEQFF.